This T cell receptor beta chain was observed in a study of response to subunit inactivated influenza vaccine. TCRdb reprocessed the RT-PCR reads via MiXCR and lists one record per CDR3 protein. Of hundreds of thousands of distinct CDR3 sequences listed, about 15% were seen once; the top ten hold roughly 12%. Germline V gives CDR1 LNHDA, CDR2 SQIVND (reference sequence). The length of the CDR3 is 14 residues. V shed 6 bases and J shed 8 bases, with 17 bases lying between them. Broader study findings: Few additional T cells are recruited per seasonal influenza vaccination, authors suggested.

As concerns this clonotype: Its antigen is as yet unknown.

The chain carries TRBV19 and TRBJ1-5; D remains unclear. Sequencing used PBMCs from blood, obtained 11 to 12 days after vaccination. This TCR came from a man aged 50 or older who received an inactivated influenza vaccine. CDR3 in amino acids: CASRTLDPFEPQHF. DNA of the CDR3: TGTGCCAGTAGGACTTTGGACCCCTTTGAGCCCCAGCATTTT.